A selection of T cell receptor beta chains follows, all from one sample in a study of cytomegalovirus exposure and HLA in healthy donors. Method: immunoSEQ multiplex PCR; TCRdb's copy keeps in-frame clones and lacks some. The data hold about 130,000 clones, with approximately 80% observed a single time. Input material: PBMCs. The receptors were sampled from a man aged 40-49 years in good health and CMV-seronegative. Each CDR3 is given with its conserved first and last residue. D genes are given only for firm matches.

V gene: TRBV6-4; J gene: TRBJ2-2; D gene: TRBD1; CDR3 DNA: TGTGCCAGCAGTGAGCAGGGGGCTGACGGGGAGCTGTTTTTT; CDR3 protein: CASSEQGADGELFF
V gene: TRBV9; J gene: TRBJ1-1; D gene: .; CDR3 DNA: TGTGCCAGCAGCGTCGGGAGCGGCACTGAAGCTTTCTTT; CDR3 protein: CASSVGSGTEAFF
V gene: TRBV9; J gene: TRBJ1-6; D gene: TRBD1; CDR3 DNA: TGTGCCAGCACCTCCACAGGGGAATTTGGTTCACCCCTCCACTTT; CDR3 protein: CASTSTGEFGSPLHF
V gene: TRBV19; J gene: TRBJ2-7; D gene: TRBD1; CDR3 DNA: TGTGCCAGTAGTATTACAGGGGGCTCCTACGAGCAGTACTTC; CDR3 protein: CASSITGGSYEQYF
V gene: TRBV6-5; J gene: TRBJ1-6; D gene: TRBD1; CDR3 DNA: TGTGCCGCACAGGGACAGGGTGATTCACCCCTCCACTTT; CDR3 protein: CAAQGQGDSPLHF
V gene: TRBV9; J gene: TRBJ1-2; D gene: .; CDR3 DNA: TGTGCCAGCAGCCCGACCTCCGGATCGGGAGCGTCTAACTATGGCTACACCTTC; CDR3 protein: CASSPTSGSGASNYGYTF
V gene: TRBV5-1; J gene: TRBJ2-7; D gene: .; CDR3 DNA: TGCGCCAGCAGCCCCACGCGCCCGCCCTACGAGCAGTACTTC; CDR3 protein: CASSPTRPPYEQYF
V gene: TRBV5-4; J gene: TRBJ2-5; D gene: .; CDR3 DNA: TGTGCCAGCAGCTCGAGAGAACAGGGGGGGCAGACCCAGTACTTC; CDR3 protein: CASSSREQGGQTQYF
V gene: TRBV9; J gene: TRBJ1-5; D gene: TRBD1; CDR3 DNA: TGTGCCAGCAGCCCGGACAGGGGGGTTCAGCCCCAGCATTTT; CDR3 protein: CASSPDRGVQPQHF
V gene: TRBV7-6; J gene: TRBJ2-2; D gene: TRBD2; CDR3 DNA: TGTGCCAGCAGCCCACCTGGACTAGCGGGGGCGAACACCGGGGAGCTGTTTTTT; CDR3 protein: CASSPPGLAGANTGELFF